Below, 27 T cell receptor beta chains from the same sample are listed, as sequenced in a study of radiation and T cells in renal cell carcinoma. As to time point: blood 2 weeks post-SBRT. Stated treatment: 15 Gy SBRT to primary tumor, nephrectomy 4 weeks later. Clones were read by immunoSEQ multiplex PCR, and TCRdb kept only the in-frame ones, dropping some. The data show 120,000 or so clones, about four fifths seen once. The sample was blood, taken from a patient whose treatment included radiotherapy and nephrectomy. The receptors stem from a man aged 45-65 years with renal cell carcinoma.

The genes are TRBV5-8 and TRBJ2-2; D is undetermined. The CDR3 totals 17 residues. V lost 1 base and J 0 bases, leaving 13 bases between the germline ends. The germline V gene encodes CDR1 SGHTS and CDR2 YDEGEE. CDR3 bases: TGTGCCAGCAGCTTGTATTACCAGGATGCGAACACCGGGGAGCTGTTTTTT. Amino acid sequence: CASSLYYQDANTGELFF.

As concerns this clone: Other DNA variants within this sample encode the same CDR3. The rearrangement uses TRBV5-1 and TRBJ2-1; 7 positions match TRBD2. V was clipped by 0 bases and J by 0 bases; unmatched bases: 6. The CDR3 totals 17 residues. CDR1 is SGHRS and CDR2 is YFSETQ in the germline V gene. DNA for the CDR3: TGCGCCAGCAGCTTGGAGGCTAGCGGTAGCTCCTACAATGAGCAGTTCTTC. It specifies CASSLEASGSSYNEQFF.

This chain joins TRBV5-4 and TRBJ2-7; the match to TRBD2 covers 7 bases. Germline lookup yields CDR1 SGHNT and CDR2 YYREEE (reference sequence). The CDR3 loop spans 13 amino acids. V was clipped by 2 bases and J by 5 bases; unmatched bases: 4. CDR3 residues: CASSLAGLDEQYF. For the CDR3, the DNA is TGTGCCAGCAGCTTAGCGGGGCTGGACGAGCAGTACTTC.

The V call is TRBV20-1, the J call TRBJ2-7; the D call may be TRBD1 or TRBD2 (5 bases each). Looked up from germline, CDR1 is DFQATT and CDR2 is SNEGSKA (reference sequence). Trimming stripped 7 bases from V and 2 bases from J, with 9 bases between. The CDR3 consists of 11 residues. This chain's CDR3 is CSVPGPYEQYF. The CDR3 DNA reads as TGCAGTGTTCCGGGGCCCTACGAGCAGTACTTC.

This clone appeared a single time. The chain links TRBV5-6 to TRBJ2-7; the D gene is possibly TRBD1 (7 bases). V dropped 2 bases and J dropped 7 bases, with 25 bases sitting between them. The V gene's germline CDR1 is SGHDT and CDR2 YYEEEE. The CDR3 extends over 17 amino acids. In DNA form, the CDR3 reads TGTGCCAGCAGCTTTTATAGACAGGGATCGGGAGTGTGGGAGCAGTACTTC. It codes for CASSFYRQGSGVWEQYF.

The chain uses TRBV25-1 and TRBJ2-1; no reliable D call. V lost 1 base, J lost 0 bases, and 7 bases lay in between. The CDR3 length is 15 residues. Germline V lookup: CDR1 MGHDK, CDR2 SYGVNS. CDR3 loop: CASSESVYSYNEQFF. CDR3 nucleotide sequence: TGTGCCAGCAGTGAATCGGTCTACTCCTACAATGAGCAGTTCTTC.

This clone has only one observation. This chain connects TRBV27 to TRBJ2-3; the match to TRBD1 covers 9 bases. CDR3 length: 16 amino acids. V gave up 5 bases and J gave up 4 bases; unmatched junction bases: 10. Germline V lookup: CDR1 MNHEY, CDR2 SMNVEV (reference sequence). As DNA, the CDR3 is TGTGCCAGCAGTCTGTCGGGACAGGGTGTTTCAGATACGCAGTATTTT. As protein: CASSLSGQGVSDTQYF.

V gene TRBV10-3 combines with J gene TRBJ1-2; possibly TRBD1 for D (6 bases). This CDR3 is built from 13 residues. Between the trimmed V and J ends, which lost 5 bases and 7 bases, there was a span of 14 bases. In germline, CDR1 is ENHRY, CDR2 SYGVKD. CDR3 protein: CAISITGNGGYTF. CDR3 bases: TGTGCCATCAGTATCACAGGGAATGGTGGCTACACCTTC.

The CDR3 DNA reads TGTGCCAGCAGACATCTTTCCGGGTACAATGAGCAGTTCTTC. Protein product: CASRHLSGYNEQFF. The chain carries TRBV27 and TRBJ2-1; no definite D call. Germline V lookup: CDR1 MNHEY, CDR2 SMNVEV (reference sequence). This CDR3 comprises 14 residues. Trimming took off 6 bases at V and 4 bases at J, with 13 bases between the two ends.

The CDR3 sequence: CASSTQGANGYTF. CDR3 sequence (DNA): TGTGCCAGCAGTACTCAGGGGGCCAATGGCTACACCTTC. This chain links TRBV6-6 with TRBJ1-2; 8 bases fit TRBD1. The CDR3 is 13 amino acids. The V gene's germline CDR1 is MNHNY and CDR2 SVGAGI (reference sequence). Germline trimming cut 5 bases from V and 6 bases from J; bases unmatched to any gene: 5.

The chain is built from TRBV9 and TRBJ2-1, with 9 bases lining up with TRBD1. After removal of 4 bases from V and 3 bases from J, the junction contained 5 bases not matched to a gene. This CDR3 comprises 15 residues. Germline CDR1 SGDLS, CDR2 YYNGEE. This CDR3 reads CASSPRGQGYNEQFF. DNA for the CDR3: TGTGCCAGCAGCCCCCGGGGACAGGGCTACAATGAGCAGTTCTTC. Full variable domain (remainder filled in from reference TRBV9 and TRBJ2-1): DSGVTQTPKHLITATGQRVTLRCSPRSGDLSVYWYQQSLDQGLQFLIQYYNGEERAKGNILERFSAQQFPDLHSELNLSSLELGDSALYFCASSPRGQGYNEQFFGPGTRLTVL.

The CDR3 sequence is CASSGLAGAKFF. DNA for the CDR3: TGTGCCAGCAGTGGTCTAGCGGGGGCTAAGTTCTTC. This chain connects TRBV2 to TRBJ2-1; 10 bases are a match to TRBD2. CDR3 size: 12 residues. Germline V gene data show CDR1 as SNHLY and CDR2 as FYNNEI. J gave up 14 bases and V 4 bases, and 5 bases lay outside the gene matches. The variable domain in full, completed from reference TRBV2 and TRBJ2-1, reads EPEVTQTPSHQVTQMGQEVILRCVPISNHLYFYWYRQILGQKVEFLVSFYNNEISEKSEIFDDQFSVERPDGSNFTLKIRSTKLEDSAMYFCASSGLAGAKFFGPGTRLTVL.

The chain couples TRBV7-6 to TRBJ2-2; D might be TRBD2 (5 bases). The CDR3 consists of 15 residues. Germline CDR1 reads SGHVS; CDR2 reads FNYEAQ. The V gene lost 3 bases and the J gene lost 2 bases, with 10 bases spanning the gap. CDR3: CASSFMLANTGELFF. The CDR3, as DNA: TGTGCCAGCAGCTTCATGCTAGCTAACACCGGGGAGCTGTTTTTT.

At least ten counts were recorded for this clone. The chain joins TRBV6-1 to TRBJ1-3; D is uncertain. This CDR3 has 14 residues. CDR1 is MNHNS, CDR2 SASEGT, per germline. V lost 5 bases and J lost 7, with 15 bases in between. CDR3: CASSLIGLGNTIYF. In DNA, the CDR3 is TGTGCCAGCAGTCTTATTGGTTTAGGGAACACCATATATTTT.

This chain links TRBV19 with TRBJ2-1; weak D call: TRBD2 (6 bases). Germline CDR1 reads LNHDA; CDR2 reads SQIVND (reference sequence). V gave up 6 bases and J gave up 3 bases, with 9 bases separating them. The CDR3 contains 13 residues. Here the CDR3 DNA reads TGTGCCAGTAGGAGGGACTTCTACAATGAGCAGTTCTTC. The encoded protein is CASRRDFYNEQFF.

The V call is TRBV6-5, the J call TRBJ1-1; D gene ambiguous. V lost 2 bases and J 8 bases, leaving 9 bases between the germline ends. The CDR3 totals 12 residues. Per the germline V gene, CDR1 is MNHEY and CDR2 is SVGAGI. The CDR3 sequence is CASSYGPTEAFF. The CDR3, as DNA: TGTGCCAGCAGTTACGGACCTACCGAAGCTTTCTTT.

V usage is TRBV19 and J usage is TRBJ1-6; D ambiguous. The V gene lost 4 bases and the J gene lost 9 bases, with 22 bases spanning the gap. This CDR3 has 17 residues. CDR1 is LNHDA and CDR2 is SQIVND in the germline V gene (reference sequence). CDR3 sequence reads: CASSKTGAAGVSSPLHF. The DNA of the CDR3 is TGTGCCAGTAGTAAAACGGGAGCCGCCGGGGTAAGTTCACCCCTCCACTTT.

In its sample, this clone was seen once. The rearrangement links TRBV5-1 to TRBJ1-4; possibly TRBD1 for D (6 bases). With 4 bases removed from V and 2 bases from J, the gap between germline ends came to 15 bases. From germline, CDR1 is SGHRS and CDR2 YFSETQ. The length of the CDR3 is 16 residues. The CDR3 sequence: CASSPWGGRTNEKLFF. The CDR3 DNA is TGCGCCAGCAGCCCGTGGGGGGGCAGGACTAATGAAAAACTGTTTTTT.

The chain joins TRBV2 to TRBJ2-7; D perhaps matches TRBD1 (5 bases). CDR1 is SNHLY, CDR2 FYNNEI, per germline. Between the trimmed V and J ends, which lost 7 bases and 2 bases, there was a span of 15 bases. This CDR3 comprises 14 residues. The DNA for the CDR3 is TGTGCCAGCAAACAGGTGGGTGCCGCCTACGAGCAGTACTTC. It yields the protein CASKQVGAAYEQYF. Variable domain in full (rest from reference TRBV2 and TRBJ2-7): EPEVTQTPSHQVTQMGQEVILRCVPISNHLYFYWYRQILGQKVEFLVSFYNNEISEKSEIFDDQFSVERPDGSNFTLKIRSTKLEDSAMYFCASKQVGAAYEQYFGPGTRLTVT.

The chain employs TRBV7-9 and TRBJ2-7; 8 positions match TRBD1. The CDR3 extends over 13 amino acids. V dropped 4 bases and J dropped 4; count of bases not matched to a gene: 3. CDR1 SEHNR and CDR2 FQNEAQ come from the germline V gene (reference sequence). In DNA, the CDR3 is TGTGCCAGCAGCTCCCGGGACAGGTACGAGCAGTACTTC. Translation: CASSSRDRYEQYF.

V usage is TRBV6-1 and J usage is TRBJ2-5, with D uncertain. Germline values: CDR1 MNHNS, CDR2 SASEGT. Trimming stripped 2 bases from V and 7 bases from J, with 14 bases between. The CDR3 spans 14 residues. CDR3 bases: TGTGCCAGCAGTGAAAGACACGACGTGGGGACCCAGTACTTC. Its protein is CASSERHDVGTQYF.

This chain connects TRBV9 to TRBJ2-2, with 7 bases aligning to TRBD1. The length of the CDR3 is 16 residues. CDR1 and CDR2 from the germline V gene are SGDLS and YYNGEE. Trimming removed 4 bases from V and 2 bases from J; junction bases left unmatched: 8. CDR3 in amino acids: CASSPPGQDNTGELFF. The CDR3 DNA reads TGTGCCAGCAGCCCTCCCGGACAGGATAACACCGGGGAGCTGTTTTTT.

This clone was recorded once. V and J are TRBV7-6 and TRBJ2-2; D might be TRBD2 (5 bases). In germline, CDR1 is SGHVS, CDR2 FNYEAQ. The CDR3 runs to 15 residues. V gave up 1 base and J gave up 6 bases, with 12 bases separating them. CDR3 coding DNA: TGTGCCAGCAGCTTAGACGGGCTAGCTGCCGGGGAGCTGTTTTTT. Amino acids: CASSLDGLAAGELFF.

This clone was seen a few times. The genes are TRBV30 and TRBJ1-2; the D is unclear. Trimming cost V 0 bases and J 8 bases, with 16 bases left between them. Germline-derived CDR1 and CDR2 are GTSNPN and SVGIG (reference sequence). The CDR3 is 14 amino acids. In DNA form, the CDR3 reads TGTGCCTGGAGTGTCACACAGTACAGCGGCGGCTACACCTTC. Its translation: CAWSVTQYSGGYTF. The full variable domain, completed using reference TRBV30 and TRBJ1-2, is SQTIHQWPATLVQPVGSPLSLECTVEGTSNPNLYWYRQAAGRGLQLLFYSVGIGQISSEVPQNLSASRPQDRQFILSSKKLLLSDSGFYLCAWSVTQYSGGYTFGSGTRLTVV.

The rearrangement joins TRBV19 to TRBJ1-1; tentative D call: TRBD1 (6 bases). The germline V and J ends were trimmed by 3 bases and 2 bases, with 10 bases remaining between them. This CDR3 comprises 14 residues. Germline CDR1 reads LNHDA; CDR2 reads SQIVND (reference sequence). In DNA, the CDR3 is TGTGCCAGTAGTATGCAGGGGCCAAACACTGAAGCTTTCTTT. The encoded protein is CASSMQGPNTEAFF.

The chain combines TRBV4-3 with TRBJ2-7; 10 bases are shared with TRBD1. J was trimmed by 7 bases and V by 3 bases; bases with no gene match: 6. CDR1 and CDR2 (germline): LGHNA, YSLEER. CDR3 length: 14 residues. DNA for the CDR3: TGCGCCAGCAGCCACGGGACAGGGGTTGAGGAGCAGTACTTC. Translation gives CASSHGTGVEEQYF.

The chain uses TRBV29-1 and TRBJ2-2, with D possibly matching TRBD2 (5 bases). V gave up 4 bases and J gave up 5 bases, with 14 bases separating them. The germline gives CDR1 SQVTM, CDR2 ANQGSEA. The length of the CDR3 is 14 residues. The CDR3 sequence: CSVGRRLVTGELFF. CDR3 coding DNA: TGCAGCGTTGGAAGGAGGTTAGTAACCGGGGAGCTGTTTTTT.